This TCR beta chain was identified during a study of T cells after yellow fever vaccination. Study conclusions and caveats: After the booster, approximately 96% of CD4 and 88% of CD8 primary-response clones were re-detected. Abundant clonotypes (contaminants from the bulk population) could be present in FACS-sorted repertoires. The secondary T-cell response peaked on day 5, not day 15, but was weaker.

This CDR3 spans 16 amino acids. From germline, CDR1 is SGHNT and CDR2 YYREEE (reference sequence). V dropped 0 bases and J dropped 1; count of bases not matched to a gene: 4. Conversion of TCR transcripts into cDNA relied on 5'RACE template switching, which added a universal primer site and UMIs. TCRdb itself ran the 5' RACE reads through MiXCR, one entry per CDR3 protein. The table includes 500,000 to 650,000 distinct CDR3 sequences, roughly an eighth detected once. This clonotype was picked up a small number of times. No antigen is known for it. The genes are TRBV5-4 and TRBJ2-1, with 7 bases fitting TRBD2. This clonotype originated in a man aged 25 to 40 who received the YFV17D yellow fever vaccine. The sequenced sample was PBMCs, obtained on the day of the yellow fever booster vaccination. Here the CDR3 DNA reads TGTGCCAGCAGCTTGGAAAGCGGGAATTCCTACAATGAGCAGTTCTTC. Protein sequence: CASSLESGNSYNEQFF.